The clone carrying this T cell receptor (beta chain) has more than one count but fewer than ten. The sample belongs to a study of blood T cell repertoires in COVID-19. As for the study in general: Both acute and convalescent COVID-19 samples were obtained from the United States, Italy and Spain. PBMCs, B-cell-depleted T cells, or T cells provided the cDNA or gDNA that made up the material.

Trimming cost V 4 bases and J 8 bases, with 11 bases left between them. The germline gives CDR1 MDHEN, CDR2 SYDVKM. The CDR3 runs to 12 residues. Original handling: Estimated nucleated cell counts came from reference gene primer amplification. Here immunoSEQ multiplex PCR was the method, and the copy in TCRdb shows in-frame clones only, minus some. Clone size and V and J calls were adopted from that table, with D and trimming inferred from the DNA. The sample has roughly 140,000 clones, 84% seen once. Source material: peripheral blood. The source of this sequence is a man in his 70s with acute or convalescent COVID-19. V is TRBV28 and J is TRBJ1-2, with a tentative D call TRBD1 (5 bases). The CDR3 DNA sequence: TGTGCCAGCAGTTACGACAGAATAGGCTACACCTTC. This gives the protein CASSYDRIGYTF.